The sequence of this T cell receptor beta chain was determined in a study of T cells in Graves' hyperthyroidism and ophthalmopathy (dated by TCRdb to about 2019). General notes on the study: Peripheral blood was collected at initial diagnosis, before any treatment. A discovery cohort of about a hundred patients, about 40 with Graves' ophthalmopathy and roughly 59 with stable Graves' hyperthyroidism, was used to find distinguishing TCR V-J signatures. Prospective prediction of ophthalmopathy was tested in an independent validation cohort consisting of fewer than 20 hyperthyroidism patients and approximately 16 patients who later progressed to ophthalmopathy. The roughly 91 discovery patients were randomly divided into training and test sets at a 7:3 ratio. In more than 5 Graves' hyperthyroidism patients, the study also compared T-cell repertoires from thyroid tissue with T-cell repertoires from blood. Once sampling was done, hyperthyroidism patients were given methimazole at a starting dose of 30 mg daily, whereas ophthalmopathy patients were given high-dose intravenous methylprednisolone. The paper describes TCR Vbeta CDR3 sequencing of 140 or so peripheral blood samples, made up of 43 ophthalmopathy patients, approximately 73 hyperthyroidism patients and roughly 17 progressor patients.

TCR beta CDR3 regions were amplified from RNA transcripts. For the first round of RT-PCR on the TCR CDR3, the HTBI primer set was used together with the Qiagen OneStep RT-PCR kit. A second multiplex PCR round built the libraries, followed by size selection and purification. Sequencing of the libraries was done on an Illumina HiSeq2000 using paired-end 100 bp reads. The authors' pipeline ran thus. SOAPnuke was used to process the raw data, removing reads that contained adapters or uncalled bases, had a mean Phred below 15, or lacked an exact match to the constant primer or identifier. High-quality paired reads were merged using COPE v1.2.5, and each unique nucleotide sequence was defined as a clonotype. Clonotypes were aligned to IMGT TRBV, TRBD and TRBJ reference segments using MiTCR v1.1. Analysis was restricted to V-J combinations with a frequency above 0.0001, which covered approximately 99% of repertoires. The TCS score was defined as the ratio of F50 (clonal expansion) to E x V (chaos), calculated using BLOSUM62-based TCRdist between CDR3 peptides within each V-J. Welch's t-statistics and random forest reduced roughly 540 V-J features to 13, which were used in a naive Bayes classifier (R e1071). The public reads were reanalyzed by TCRdb: fastp trimming at Q25, MiXCR alignment, in-frame beta chains only. Identical CDR3 protein sequences are pooled into one entry, listed with their most common genes and DNA. Clone size and V and J calls follow TCRdb, not the original study. The sample table records 400,000 to 500,000 distinct CDR3 sequences; approximately 15% of these occur just once. The ten largest clonotypes hold 15% to 20% of the sample.

Findings and caveats that apply to the study as a whole: A 13 V-J signature model separated ophthalmopathy from stable hyperthyroidism, with approximately 87% sensitivity and approximately 81% specificity in cross-validation and 80%/75% in testing. Most expanded thyroid clonotypes (frequency above 0.001) were also detected in blood, suggesting blood repertoires may reflect thyroid immune responses. No statistical method was used to set the sample size in advance, and investigators knew the group allocation. In validation, the model predicted progression to ophthalmopathy with 65% to 71% sensitivity and 72% to 85% specificity, a median of around six months before onset.

From a lookup of the germline V gene, CDR1 and CDR2 are SGHDT and YYEEEE. V loses 1 base of germline sequence and J loses 3 bases, and the interval between the two ends is 7 bases. The CDR3 holds 13 amino acids from the cysteine to the phenylalanine. Of the read, only the CDR3 DNA is kept; its 39 bases are in frame from base 1. This clonotype was seen at least ten times. Its antigen is unknown. No clone much larger than this one lies a single base away; base qualities are absent. Stable Graves' hyperthyroidism was defined as no progression to ophthalmopathy during 18 months of follow-up. Hyperthyroidism patients were newly diagnosed, with disease duration under 2 months, and aged 18 to 65 years. The study excluded patients with uncontrolled infections, other autoimmune diseases, pregnancy or lactation. Diagnoses were based on clinical symptoms, serum thyroxine and TRAb, thyroid ultrasound and orbital computed tomography. PBMCs were isolated from approximately 10 ml of fresh peripheral blood by Ficoll-Paque density gradient centrifugation. Total RNA was extracted with Trizol reagent, and quality was checked on an Agilent 2100 Bioanalyzer.

The rearrangement joined TRBV5-6 to TRBJ1-1, with the identity of the D gene unclear. This sequence was found in a woman in her late teens or twenties with Graves' hyperthyroidism. Material: blood. The CDR3 region reads CASSLPADTEAFF. The DNA sequence is given as TGTGCCAGCAGCTTGCCGGCCGACACTGAAGCTTTCTTT.